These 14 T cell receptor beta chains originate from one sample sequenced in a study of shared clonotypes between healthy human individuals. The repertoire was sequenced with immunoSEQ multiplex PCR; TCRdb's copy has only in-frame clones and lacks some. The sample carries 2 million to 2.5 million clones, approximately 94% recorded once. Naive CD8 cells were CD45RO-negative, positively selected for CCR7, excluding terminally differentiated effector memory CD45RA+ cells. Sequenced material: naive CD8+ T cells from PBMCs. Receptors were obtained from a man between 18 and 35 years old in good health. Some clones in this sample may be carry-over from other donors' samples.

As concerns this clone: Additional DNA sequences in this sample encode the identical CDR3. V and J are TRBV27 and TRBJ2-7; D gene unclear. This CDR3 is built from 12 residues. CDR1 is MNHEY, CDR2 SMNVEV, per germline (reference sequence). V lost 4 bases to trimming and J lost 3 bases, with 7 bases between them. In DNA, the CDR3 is TGTGCCAGCAGTTCGAACCTCTACGAGCAGTACTTC. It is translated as CASSSNLYEQYF.

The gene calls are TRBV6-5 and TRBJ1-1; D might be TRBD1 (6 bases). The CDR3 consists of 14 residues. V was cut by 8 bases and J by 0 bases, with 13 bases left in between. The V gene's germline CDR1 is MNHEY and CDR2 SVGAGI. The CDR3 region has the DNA TGTGCCAGCTGGAAGGGGGGAATGAACACTGAAGCTTTCTTT. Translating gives CASWKGGMNTEAFF.

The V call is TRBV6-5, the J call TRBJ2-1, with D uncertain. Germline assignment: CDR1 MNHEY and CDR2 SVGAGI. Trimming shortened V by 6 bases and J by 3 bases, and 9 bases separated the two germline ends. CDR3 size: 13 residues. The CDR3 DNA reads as TGTGCCAGCAGGAATATCGACTACAATGAGCAGTTCTTC. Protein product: CASRNIDYNEQFF.

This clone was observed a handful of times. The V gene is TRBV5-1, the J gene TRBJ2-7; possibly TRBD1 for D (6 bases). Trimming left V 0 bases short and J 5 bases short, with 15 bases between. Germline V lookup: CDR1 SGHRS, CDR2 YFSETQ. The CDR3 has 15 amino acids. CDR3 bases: TGCGCCAGCAGCTTGGCACAGGGCAGTGTAAACGAGCAGTACTTC. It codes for CASSLAQGSVNEQYF. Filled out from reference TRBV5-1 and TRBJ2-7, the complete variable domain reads KAGVTQTPRYLIKTRGQQVTLSCSPISGHRSVSWYQQTPGQGLQFLFEYFSETQRNKGNFPGRFSGRQFSNSRSEMNVSTLELGDSALYLCASSLAQGSVNEQYFGPGTRLTVT.

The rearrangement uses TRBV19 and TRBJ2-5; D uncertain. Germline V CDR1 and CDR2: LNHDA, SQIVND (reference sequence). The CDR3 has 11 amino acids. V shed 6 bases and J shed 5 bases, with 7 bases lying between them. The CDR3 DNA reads TGTGCCAGTAGGTTTGGCGAGACCCAGTACTTC. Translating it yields CASRFGETQYF.

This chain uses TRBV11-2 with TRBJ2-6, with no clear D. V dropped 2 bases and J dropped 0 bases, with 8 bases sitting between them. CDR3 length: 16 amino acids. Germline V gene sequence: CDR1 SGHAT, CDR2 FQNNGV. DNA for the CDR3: TGTGCCAGCAGCTTAACCCCGGTCTCTGGGGCCAACGTCCTGACTTTC. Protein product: CASSLTPVSGANVLTF.

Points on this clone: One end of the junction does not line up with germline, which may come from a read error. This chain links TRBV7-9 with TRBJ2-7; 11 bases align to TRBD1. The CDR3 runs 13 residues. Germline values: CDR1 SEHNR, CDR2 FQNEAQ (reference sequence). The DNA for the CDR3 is TGTGCCAGCAGCCCAAGGACAGGGGGCGATCAGCACTTC. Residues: CASSPRTGGDQHF.

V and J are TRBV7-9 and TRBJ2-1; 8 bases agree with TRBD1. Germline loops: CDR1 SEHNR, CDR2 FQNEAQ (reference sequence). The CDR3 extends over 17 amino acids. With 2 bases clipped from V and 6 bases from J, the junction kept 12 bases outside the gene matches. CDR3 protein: CASSLLGGQGYSNEQFF. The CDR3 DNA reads TGTGCCAGCAGCTTATTAGGTGGACAGGGCTATTCCAATGAGCAGTTCTTC.

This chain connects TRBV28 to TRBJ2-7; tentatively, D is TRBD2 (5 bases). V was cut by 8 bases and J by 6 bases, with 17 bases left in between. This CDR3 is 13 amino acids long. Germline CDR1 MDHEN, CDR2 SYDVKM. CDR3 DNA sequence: TGTGCCAGCCGCATCGTCACTAGACTCGAGCAGTACTTC. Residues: CASRIVTRLEQYF.

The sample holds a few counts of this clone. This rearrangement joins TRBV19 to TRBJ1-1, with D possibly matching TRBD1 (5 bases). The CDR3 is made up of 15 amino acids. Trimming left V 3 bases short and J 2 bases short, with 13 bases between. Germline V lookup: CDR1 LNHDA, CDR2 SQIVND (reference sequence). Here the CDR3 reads CASSIVPGPNTEAFF. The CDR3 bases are TGTGCCAGTAGTATCGTCCCAGGGCCAAACACTGAAGCTTTCTTT.

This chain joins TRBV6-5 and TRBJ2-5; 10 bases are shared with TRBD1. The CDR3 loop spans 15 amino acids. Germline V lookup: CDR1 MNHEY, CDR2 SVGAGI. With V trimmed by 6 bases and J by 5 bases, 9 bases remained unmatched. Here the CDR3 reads CASRTDRGRLETQYF. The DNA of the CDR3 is TGTGCCAGCAGAACCGACAGGGGGCGGTTGGAGACCCAGTACTTC.

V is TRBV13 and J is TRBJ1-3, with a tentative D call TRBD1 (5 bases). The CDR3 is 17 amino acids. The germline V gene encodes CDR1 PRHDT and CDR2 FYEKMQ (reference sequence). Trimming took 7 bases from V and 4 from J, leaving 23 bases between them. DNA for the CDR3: TGTGCCAGCACCCTCCAATCCAGGCAGGGTTCGGGAAACACCATATATTTT. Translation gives CASTLQSRQGSGNTIYF.

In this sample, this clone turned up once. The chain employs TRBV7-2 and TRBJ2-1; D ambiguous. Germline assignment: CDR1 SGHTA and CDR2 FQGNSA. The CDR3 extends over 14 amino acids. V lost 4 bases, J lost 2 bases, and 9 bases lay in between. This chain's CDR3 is CASSSTRAYNEQFF. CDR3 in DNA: TGTGCCAGCAGCTCGACCCGGGCCTACAATGAGCAGTTCTTC.

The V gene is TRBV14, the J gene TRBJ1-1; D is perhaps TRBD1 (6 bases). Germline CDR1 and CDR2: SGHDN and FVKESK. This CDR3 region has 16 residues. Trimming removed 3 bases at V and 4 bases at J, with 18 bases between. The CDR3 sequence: CASSQRPLGGRTEAFF. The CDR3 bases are TGTGCCAGCAGCCAGCGCCCCCTGGGGGGGCGCACTGAAGCTTTCTTT.